The present entry profiles one T cell receptor (beta chain) with its context. Its antigen has not been determined. No per-base quality is available; no much larger clone lies one base away. The CDR3 regions of human TCRbeta chains were analyzed by immunosequencing. Regarding the original processing steps: TCRs in the repertoires were matched against a reference library of SARS-CoV-2-specific TCRs that had been generated with the MIRA antigen-specificity platform. Breadth was defined as the fraction of unique TCRs that were SARS-CoV-2-associated. Depth was defined as the fraction of total T cells that were SARS-CoV-2-associated. Using the MIRA data, each spike-specific TCR was mapped to the spike region that the TCR reacts to and placed in a CD4 or CD8 class. Log10-transformed breadth and depth values were compared by one-way ANOVA with Sidak's multiple comparisons tests. TCRdb took this table from immuneACCESS and kept in-frame rearrangements with V and J called. Such tables lack part of the clones; where checked against another copy, unresolved V genes explain under half of the gap, and the rest is unexplained. V and J calls plus clone size are reproduced from that table; the DNA served to infer D and trimming. This sample gives about 180,000 clones in total; 90% to 95% of them show up just once. The biggest ten clones account for under 2.5% of the sample.

The sample is drawn from a study of T cell responses to AZD1222 COVID-19 vaccine (dated by TCRdb to about 2021). About the investigation overall: Because spike-specific TCR depth and breadth did not differ between the two schedules, AZD1222 recipients who got a second dose at roughly 4 weeks were pooled with those who got a second dose at roughly 12 weeks. A total of just over 230 trial participants underwent TCR sequencing, of whom approximately 210 received two doses of AZD1222 and approximately 25 received two doses of the MenACWY control vaccine. Trial participants were enrolled into age subgroups of 18-55, 56-69 and 70-plus years, which contained about 150, 27 and 61 TCR-sequenced participants, respectively.

Reading the label with the study, this specimen's time point is: baseline before first vaccination. Samples from vaccinated people were obtained from the UK trials COV001 and COV002, which included a single-blind randomized controlled phase 2/3 trial of AZD1222 (ChAdOx1 nCoV-19) in healthy adults. For TCRbeta chain sequencing, PBMC samples were collected from trial participants at day 0 and at day 28 after the second dose. From the cysteine through the phenylalanine, the CDR3 covers 16 amino acids. Of all the DNA, just the CDR3 is kept, 48 bases in frame from base 1. The V end loses 9 bases and the J end loses 3 bases, and a stretch of 22 bases separates them. CDR1 and CDR2 (SGHTA, FQGTGA) derive from the germline V gene. The paper's findings and limits, for the study overall: The whole spike protein was spanned by vaccine-associated CD4 TCRs, and dominant responses were seen in regions 160-218 and 743-854. Reportedly, close to half of the unique spike-specific TCRs recognized epitopes lying outside the regions that are mutated in the B.1.351 and B.1.1.7 variants. Only a handful of AZD1222 recipients were SARS-CoV-2 seropositive at baseline, limiting conclusions about previously exposed vaccinees. The 56-69-year group was small, and its depth increase did not reach significance, likely because of low power. After two AZD1222 doses, spike-specific TCR breadth and depth were significantly higher than at day 0 and than in MenACWY recipients. Because no day 14 peak-response samples were available, repertoires were characterized only after the peak T cell response. Most participants were white British and females outnumbered males, and the authors suggested that clonal diversity may have been underestimated.

Sample: peripheral blood, taken on day 0 of AZD1222 vaccination. This TCR derives from an adult in good health. Recombination linked TRBV7-3 to TRBJ2-3; confidence is insufficient to name the D gene. The nucleotide sequence is TGTGCCAGACGCCTTTGCAGTGGCAGCTCGACAGATACGCAGTATTTT. This gives the protein CARRLCSGSSTDTQYF.